The 29 T cell receptor beta chains below come from one sample, sequenced in a study of PD-1 blockade in classical Hodgkin lymphoma. Only in-frame clones appear in the TCRdb table, and some are missing; sequencing was by immunoSEQ multiplex PCR. The data contain 45,000 or so clones, roughly 93% of them singletons. As for time point: newly diagnosed, previously untreated cHL patient sample. Sample: peripheral blood mononuclear cells (PBMCs). The receptors shown here come from a human donor with classical Hodgkin lymphoma.

This clone was seen a handful of times. The V and J genes are TRBV2 and TRBJ1-4, with 7 bases that match TRBD1. The germline V gene encodes CDR1 SNHLY and CDR2 FYNNEI. Losses at the gene ends were 6 bases for V and 6 bases for J; bases not matched to a gene: 7. This CDR3 is 14 amino acids long. CDR3 nucleotides: TGTGCCAGCAGACGACAGGGTGTGGATGAAAAACTGTTTTTT. Protein product: CASRRQGVDEKLFF.

This clone was seen a single time. This sequence joins TRBV9 and TRBJ2-1; D remains ambiguous. CDR1 and CDR2 from the germline V gene are SGDLS and YYNGEE. Trimming cost V 4 bases and J 1 base, with 12 bases left between them. CDR3 size: 15 residues. The CDR3 here is CASSPPTRSYNEQFF. The CDR3 DNA reads as TGTGCCAGCAGCCCGCCAACAAGGTCCTACAATGAGCAGTTCTTC.

This clone was seen only once. The V and J genes are TRBV28 and TRBJ1-2; D ambiguous. The CDR3 spans 11 residues. Germline V gene lookup returns CDR1 MDHEN and CDR2 SYDVKM. Trimming stripped 4 bases from V and 4 bases from J, with 4 bases between. CDR3 in DNA: TGTGCCAGCAGTTCGGGCTATGGCTACACCTTC. Translating gives CASSSGYGYTF.

J is TRBJ1-5 and V is TRBV27; tentative D call: TRBD1 (6 bases). Looked up from germline, CDR1 is MNHEY and CDR2 is SMNVEV (reference sequence). CDR3 size: 13 residues. Trimming cost V 5 bases and J 7 bases, with 12 bases left between them. CDR3 in DNA: TGTGCCAGCAGTCCATCAGGGGTACAGCCCCAGCATTTT. This encodes CASSPSGVQPQHF.

J is TRBJ2-1 and V is TRBV28; D assignment may be TRBD1 or TRBD2 (6 bases each). The CDR3 is 13 residues long. Trimming took 3 bases from V and 6 from J, leaving 9 bases between them. Germline V gene lookup returns CDR1 MDHEN and CDR2 SYDVKM. For the CDR3, the DNA is TGTGCCAGCAGTTTTGAGGGGGGCAATGAGCAGTTCTTC. It specifies CASSFEGGNEQFF.

The V call is TRBV5-1, the J call TRBJ2-1; D is possibly TRBD1 (7 bases). Germline values: CDR1 SGHRS, CDR2 YFSETQ. The V gene lost 3 bases and the J gene lost 4 bases, with 14 bases spanning the gap. This CDR3 contains 15 residues. This CDR3 is CASSWRDSIYNEQFF. The CDR3 bases are TGCGCCAGCAGCTGGAGGGACAGCATTTACAATGAGCAGTTCTTC.

The J gene is TRBJ1-1, the V gene TRBV7-9; D gene unclear. This CDR3 is 12 amino acids long. V lost 1 base to trimming and J lost 7 bases, with 7 bases between them. Looked up from germline, CDR1 is SEHNR and CDR2 is FQNEAQ (reference sequence). In nucleotides, the CDR3 is TGTGCCAGCAGCTTAGATGGATTTGAAGCTTTCTTT. It is translated as CASSLDGFEAFF.

This clone has just one count. V is TRBV2 and J is TRBJ2-3; 7 positions match TRBD2. CDR1 SNHLY and CDR2 FYNNEI come from the germline V gene. V gave up 5 bases and J gave up 4 bases; unmatched junction bases: 6. The CDR3 length is 14 residues. The CDR3 sequence: CASSPQTSSDTQYF. The CDR3 nucleotides are TGTGCCAGCAGTCCCCAGACTAGCTCAGATACGCAGTATTTT.

This chain connects TRBV5-8 to TRBJ2-7, with 13 bases aligning to TRBD2. CDR1 and CDR2 (germline): SGHTS, YDEGEE. V gave up 5 bases and J gave up 5 bases; unmatched junction bases: 10. The CDR3 spans 16 residues. CDR3 protein: CASRTPGLAGANEQYV. The DNA of the CDR3 is TGTGCCAGCAGAACCCCCGGACTAGCGGGAGCCAACGAGCAGTACGTC.

The J gene is TRBJ2-5, the V gene TRBV18; D unclear. The CDR3 is made up of 12 amino acids. Germline values: CDR1 KGHSH, CDR2 LQKENI. Trimming stripped 1 base from V and 4 bases from J, with 4 bases between. CDR3 protein: CASSPRVETQYF. CDR3 nucleotides: TGTGCCAGCTCACCACGGGTAGAGACCCAGTACTTC.

The gene calls are TRBV28 and TRBJ1-2; the D is unclear. V was cut by 7 bases and J by 5 bases, with 11 bases left in between. CDR1 and CDR2 from the germline V gene are MDHEN and SYDVKM. This CDR3 contains 12 residues. The CDR3 reads CASTSLGYGYTF. The CDR3 DNA follows: TGTGCCAGCACCTCCCTGGGGTATGGCTACACCTTC.

This clone was seen only once. The genes are TRBV5-1 and TRBJ1-5, with D unresolved. The V end was cut by 0 bases, the J end by 6 bases, with 10 bases between. Germline loops: CDR1 SGHRS, CDR2 YFSETQ. The CDR3 extends over 14 amino acids. CDR3 sequence (DNA): TGCGCCAGCAGCTTGGGGGGAATTGGTCAGCCCCAGCATTTT. Translated, it gives CASSLGGIGQPQHF.

The rearrangement links TRBV2 to TRBJ2-7, with D unclear. The CDR3 totals 11 residues. Germline CDR1 is SNHLY and CDR2 is FYNNEI. The V gene lost 4 bases and the J gene lost 3 bases, with 4 bases spanning the gap. The CDR3 loop reads CASSGLYEQYF. The DNA of the CDR3 is TGTGCCAGCAGTGGCCTCTACGAGCAGTACTTC.

The chain is built from TRBV5-4 and TRBJ2-3; D gene uncertain. V was pared by 4 bases and J by 0 bases, with 9 bases between. CDR3 length equals 14 residues. CDR1 is SGHNT and CDR2 is YYREEE in the germline V gene (reference sequence). CDR3 coding DNA: TGTGCCAGCAGCCGGAGCGCTAGCACAGATACGCAGTATTTT. As protein: CASSRSASTDTQYF. Full variable domain (rest looked up from reference TRBV5-4 and TRBJ2-3): ETGVTQSPTHLIKTRGQQVTLRCSSQSGHNTVSWYQQALGQGPQFIFQYYREEENGRGNFPPRFSGLQFPNYSSELNVNALELDDSALYLCASSRSASTDTQYFGPGTRLTVL.

The chain combines TRBV2 with TRBJ1-5; D is unresolved. V was trimmed by 6 bases and J by 0 bases, leaving 18 bases between them. The CDR3 covers 17 residues. CDR1 is SNHLY and CDR2 is FYNNEI in the germline V gene. CDR3 region: CASSARVRANSNQPQHF. The CDR3, as DNA: TGTGCCAGCAGCGCGAGGGTCAGAGCTAATAGCAATCAGCCCCAGCATTTT.

The rearrangement joins TRBV9 to TRBJ2-2; TRBD2 matches 8 bases. CDR3 length: 16 residues. Germline loops: CDR1 SGDLS, CDR2 YYNGEE. Germline trimming cut 0 bases from V and 5 bases from J; bases unmatched to any gene: 6. The CDR3 loop reads CASSVDPSGRTGELFF. The DNA for the CDR3 is TGTGCCAGCAGCGTAGATCCCAGCGGGAGAACCGGGGAGCTGTTTTTT.

The chain has TRBV5-1 and TRBJ1-1, with D unresolved. The CDR3 is 15 amino acids. Germline CDR1 and CDR2: SGHRS and YFSETQ. The V gene lost 4 bases and the J gene lost 4 bases, with 17 bases spanning the gap. Written as DNA, the CDR3 is TGCGCCAGCAGCCCCCGGAATGAGGCTGGCACTGAAGCTTTCTTT. Translating it yields CASSPRNEAGTEAFF. Filled out from reference TRBV5-1 and TRBJ1-1, the complete variable domain reads KAGVTQTPRYLIKTRGQQVTLSCSPISGHRSVSWYQQTPGQGLQFLFEYFSETQRNKGNFPGRFSGRQFSNSRSEMNVSTLELGDSALYLCASSPRNEAGTEAFFGQGTRLTVV.

The rearrangement links TRBV6-4 to TRBJ2-1; TRBD1 aligns across 11 bases. Germline trimming cut 3 bases from V and 6 bases from J; bases unmatched to any gene: 1. The CDR3 extends over 14 amino acids. Per germline, CDR1 MRHNA and CDR2 SNTAGT. The chain's CDR3 is CASSEGTGGNEQFF. CDR3 coding DNA: TGTGCCAGCAGTGAGGGGACAGGGGGCAATGAGCAGTTCTTC.

The V gene is TRBV7-8, the J gene TRBJ1-3, with a possible D match to TRBD1 (6 bases). Germline CDR1 reads SGHVS; CDR2 reads FQNEAQ. The CDR3 totals 14 residues. V dropped 5 bases and J dropped 1 base, with 9 bases sitting between them. The CDR3 spells CASSPRGSGNTIYF. The CDR3 DNA sequence: TGTGCCAGCAGCCCCAGGGGATCTGGAAACACCATATATTTT.

In its sample, this clone was seen once. Here the CDR3 reads CASSPGTGNTYEQYF. The DNA of the CDR3 is TGTGCCAGCTCCCCCGGGACAGGGAACACCTACGAGCAGTACTTC. This rearrangement joins TRBV18 to TRBJ2-7, with 9 positions matching TRBD1. In germline, CDR1 is KGHSH, CDR2 LQKENI. Trimming removed 6 bases from V and 2 bases from J; junction bases left unmatched: 8. The CDR3 extends over 15 amino acids.

The rearrangement links TRBV7-6 to TRBJ2-7; D is perhaps TRBD1 (7 bases). Germline CDR1 reads SGHVS; CDR2 reads FNYEAQ. Trimming removed 5 bases from V and 4 bases from J, with 15 bases in between. The CDR3 is 14 residues long. The CDR3 DNA reads as TGTGCCAGCAGCCGGGGGACAGCCACTTACGAGCAGTACTTC. The encoded protein is CASSRGTATYEQYF.

The chain couples TRBV19 to TRBJ2-7, with D perhaps matching TRBD2 (6 bases). With 10 bases removed from V and 2 bases from J, the gap between germline ends came to 21 bases. Per germline, CDR1 LNHDA and CDR2 SQIVND (reference sequence). This CDR3 has 15 residues. The DNA of the CDR3 is TGTGCCACCTCGGGTAAGGGACTCGGCGCCTACGAGCAGTACTTC. This gives the protein CATSGKGLGAYEQYF.

The genes are TRBV20-1 and TRBJ1-2; weak D call: TRBD1 (5 bases). Germline V gene data show CDR1 as DFQATT and CDR2 as SNEGSKA (reference sequence). The CDR3 contains 11 residues. CDR3 nucleotide sequence: TGCAGCATCCGGGGGTCCTCTGGCTACACCTTC. As protein: CSIRGSSGYTF.

The V call is TRBV18, the J call TRBJ1-2, with TRBD1 matching 8 bases. Germline-derived CDR1 and CDR2 are KGHSH and LQKENI. This CDR3 comprises 14 residues. J gave up 8 bases and V 2 bases, and 7 bases lay outside the gene matches. The CDR3 loop is CASSPAGGGQGYTF. Written as DNA, the CDR3 is TGTGCCAGCTCACCAGCAGGGGGCGGACAAGGCTACACCTTC.

The chain joins TRBV11-3 to TRBJ2-3, with a tentative D call TRBD1 (6 bases). The germline V and J ends were trimmed by 5 bases and 2 bases, with 11 bases remaining between them. The CDR3 extends over 14 amino acids. The germline CDR1 and CDR2 sequences are SGHNT and YENEEA. Here the CDR3 reads CASSLGTNTDTQYF. The CDR3 DNA reads as TGTGCCAGCAGCCTCGGGACAAACACAGATACGCAGTATTTT. The whole variable domain, remainder taken from reference TRBV11-3 and TRBJ2-3, is EAGVVQSPRYKIIEKKQPVAFWCNPISGHNTLYWYLQNLGQGPELLIRYENEEAVDDSQLPKDRFSAERLKGVDSTLKIQPAELGDSAVYLCASSLGTNTDTQYFGPGTRLTVL.

The chain is built from TRBV10-1 and TRBJ1-5; 7 bases are shared with TRBD1. The CDR3 runs 20 residues. The V gene's germline CDR1 is WNHNN and CDR2 SYGVQD (reference sequence). V was clipped by 10 bases and J by 2 bases; unmatched bases: 26. CDR3 protein: CATGAPTGPWKTSGNQPQHF. CDR3 bases: TGCGCCACCGGGGCCCCGACAGGGCCCTGGAAAACATCGGGCAATCAGCCCCAGCATTTT.

The V and J genes are TRBV28 and TRBJ2-1, with D possibly matching TRBD2 (5 bases). The CDR3 sequence is 11 residues long. V was trimmed by 6 bases and J by 9 bases, leaving 9 bases between them. CDR1 is MDHEN, CDR2 SYDVKM, per germline. CDR3 residues: CASSLGGEQFF. The CDR3 coding sequence is TGTGCCAGCAGCCTCGGAGGTGAGCAGTTCTTC.

The V call is TRBV6-1, the J call TRBJ2-2; TRBD2 might be the D (6 bases). V lost 6 bases to trimming and J lost 0 bases, with 11 bases between them. The CDR3 spans 15 residues. The germline V gene has CDR1 MNHNS and CDR2 SASEGT. For the CDR3, the DNA is TGTGCCAGCAGGACCGGGACTGCGAACACCGGGGAGCTGTTTTTT. Encoded protein: CASRTGTANTGELFF.

V is TRBV7-2 and J is TRBJ2-7, with TRBD2 as a possible D gene (7 bases). The CDR3 totals 17 residues. The germline V gene has CDR1 SGHTA and CDR2 FQGNSA. V lost 3 bases to trimming and J lost 7 bases, with 25 bases between them. This CDR3 is CASSLEGGAAGRLEQYF. The CDR3 DNA sequence: TGTGCCAGCAGCTTGGAGGGGGGAGCAGCGGGACGCTTGGAGCAGTACTTC.